This record concerns one TCR beta chain sequence. Its specific antigen is unknown. Base qualities were left out, and no much larger clone turns up one base away. The record originates from a study of post-analysis software for immune sequencing data (dated by TCRdb to the mid-2010s). Regarding the research as a whole: Disease courses on record covered relapsing-remitting, secondary progressive and progressive-relapsing multiple sclerosis, though some patients had no subtype annotation. A subset of samples was prepared in parallel using single-end sample barcoding, then pooled and co-amplified after Illumina adapter ligation. Patient repertoires were compared against some twelve previously published healthy control repertoires from donors aged about 6 to 27 years. Overall results and qualifications from the work: Significantly lower normalized Chao1 diversity was found in multiple sclerosis patients than in controls, suggesting substantial peripheral T-cell clonal expansion. Several TRBV segments, including TRBV5-6, TRBV5-1 and TRBV20-1, were significantly more frequent in patients than controls. Direct clustering with F measure showed strong co-clustering of samples prepared in the same batch, prompting a batch-effect correction. The control group was slightly older than the multiple sclerosis patient group.

TCR beta repertoires were profiled from peripheral blood of 10 to 15 young patients with multiple sclerosis to demonstrate the VDJtools post-analysis software. The multiple sclerosis patients were children and adolescents between roughly 6 and 16 years of age. The CDR3 starts with the cysteine, ends with the phenylalanine, and has 15 residues. Only the CDR3 DNA is retained, 45 bases long and in frame from the first base. As encoded in the germline V gene (reference sequence), CDR1 is SEHNR while CDR2 is FQNEAQ. Preparation of the library involved PCR. The instrument was an Illumina HiSeq 2500. To reduce PCR and sequencing biases, unique molecular identifiers were built into the TCR beta cDNA libraries. Some 500,000 cDNA molecules were obtained for every 1 to 10 million input T cells, so each molecule roughly corresponded to one T cell. Patient libraries were prepared and sequenced with the same protocol used for the earlier healthy control dataset. Samples belonging to the same batch were prepared together, multiplexed and sequenced on a shared HiSeq lane. For the original study's pipeline: MIGEC handled the raw barcoded reads, throwing out single-read molecular identifier groups before consensus assembly and CDR3 extraction. VDJtools was used for post-analysis of the clonotype tables, with diversity normalized by down-sampling every dataset to the smallest sample size. To correct batch-related cross-sample contamination, repertoire overlap clustering matched CDR3 amino acid sequences but not nucleotide sequences. The public reads were run again by TCRdb, first through fastp at Q25 and then through MiXCR, and only productive beta chains were kept. CDR3 protein duplicates are merged, each entry listing the most common genes and DNA. TCRdb, not the original authors, processed these V and J calls. This sample lists about 540,000 distinct CDR3 sequences; around 31% were detected once. The ten largest make up about 6% of the sample.

Recombination linked TRBV7-9 to TRBJ2-7, with TRBD1 perhaps the D gene, on 5 matching bases. The J call may be faulty, since TRBJ2-5 better matches the DNA end. Sequenced: blood. The TCR was taken from a girl younger than 18 with multiple sclerosis. The CDR3 loop reads CASSPPGVAGETQYF. The sequence in DNA is TGTGCCAGCAGCCCTCCCGGAGTAGCAGGGGAGACCCAGTACTTC.